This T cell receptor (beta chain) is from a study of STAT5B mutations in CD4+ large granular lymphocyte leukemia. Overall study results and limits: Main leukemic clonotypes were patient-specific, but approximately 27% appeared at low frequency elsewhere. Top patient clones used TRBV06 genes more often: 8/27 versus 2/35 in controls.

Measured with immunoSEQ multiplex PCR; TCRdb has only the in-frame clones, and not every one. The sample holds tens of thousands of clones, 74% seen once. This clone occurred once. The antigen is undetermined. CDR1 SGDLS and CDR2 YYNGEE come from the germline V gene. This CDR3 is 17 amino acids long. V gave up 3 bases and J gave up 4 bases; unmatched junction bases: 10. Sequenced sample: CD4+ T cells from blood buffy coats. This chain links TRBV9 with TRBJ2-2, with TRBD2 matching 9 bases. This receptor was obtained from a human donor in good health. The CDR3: CASSARPGGRVTGELFF. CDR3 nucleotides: TGTGCCAGCAGCGCCCGTCCCGGCGGGAGGGTCACCGGGGAGCTGTTTTTT. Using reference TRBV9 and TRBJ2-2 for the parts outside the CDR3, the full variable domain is DSGVTQTPKHLITATGQRVTLRCSPRSGDLSVYWYQQSLDQGLQFLIQYYNGEERAKGNILERFSAQQFPDLHSELNLSSLELGDSALYFCASSARPGGRVTGELFFGEGSRLTVL.